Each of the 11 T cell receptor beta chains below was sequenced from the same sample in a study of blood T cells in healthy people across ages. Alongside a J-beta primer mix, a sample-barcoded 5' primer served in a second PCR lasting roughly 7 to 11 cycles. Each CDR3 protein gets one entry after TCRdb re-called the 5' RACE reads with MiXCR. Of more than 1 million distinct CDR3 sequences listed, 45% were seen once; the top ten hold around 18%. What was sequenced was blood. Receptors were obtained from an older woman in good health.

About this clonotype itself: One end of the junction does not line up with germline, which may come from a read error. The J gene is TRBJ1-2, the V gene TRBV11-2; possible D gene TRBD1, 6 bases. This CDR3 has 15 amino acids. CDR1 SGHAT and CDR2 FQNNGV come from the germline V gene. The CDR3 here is CASSLEAGGGYGYTF. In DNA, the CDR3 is TGTGCCAGCAGCCTAGAGGCGGGAGGGGGTTATGGCTACACCTTC.

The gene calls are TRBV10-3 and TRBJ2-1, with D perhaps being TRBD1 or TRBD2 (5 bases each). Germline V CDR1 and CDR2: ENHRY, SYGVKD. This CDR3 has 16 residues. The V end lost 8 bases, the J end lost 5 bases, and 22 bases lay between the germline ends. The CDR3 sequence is CAIGRDQPMTHNEQFF. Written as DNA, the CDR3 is TGTGCCATCGGCCGGGACCAACCTATGACCCACAATGAGCAGTTCTTC.

The CDR3 protein is CSVEGQGQLFF. For the CDR3, the DNA is TGCAGCGTTGAAGGACAGGGCCAACTGTTTTTT. The gene calls are TRBV29-1 and TRBJ1-4; 7 bases map to TRBD1. V was clipped by 1 base and J by 12 bases; unmatched bases: 2. Germline-derived CDR1 and CDR2 are SQVTM and ANQGSEA. There are 11 residues in the CDR3. Supplemented by reference TRBV29-1 and TRBJ1-4, the full variable domain reads SAVISQKPSRDICQRGTSLTIQCQVDSQVTMMFWYRQQPGQSLTLIATANQGSEATYESGFVIDKFPISRPNLTFSTLTVSNMSPEDSSIYLCSVEGQGQLFFGSGTQLSVL.

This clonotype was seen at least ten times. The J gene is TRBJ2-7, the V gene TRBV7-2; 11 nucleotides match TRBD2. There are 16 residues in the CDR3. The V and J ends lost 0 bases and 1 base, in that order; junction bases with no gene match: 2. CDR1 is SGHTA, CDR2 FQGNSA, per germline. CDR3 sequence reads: CASSLALAGVSYEQYF. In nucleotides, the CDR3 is TGTGCCAGCAGCTTAGCACTAGCGGGAGTTTCCTACGAGCAGTACTTC.

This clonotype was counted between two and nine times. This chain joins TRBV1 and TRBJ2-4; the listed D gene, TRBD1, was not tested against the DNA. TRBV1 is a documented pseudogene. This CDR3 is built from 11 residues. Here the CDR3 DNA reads TGCACCAGCGGGCGGCTAGACATTCAGTACTTC. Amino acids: CTSGRLDIQYF.

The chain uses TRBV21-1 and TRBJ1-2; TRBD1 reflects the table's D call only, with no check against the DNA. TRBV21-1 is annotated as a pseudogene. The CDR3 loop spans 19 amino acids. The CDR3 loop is CASSKHPSPGTGANYGYTF. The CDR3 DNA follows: TGTGCCAGCAGCAAACACCCCAGCCCCGGGACAGGGGCCAACTATGGCTACACCTTC.

The CDR3 coding sequence is TGTGCCAGCAGCTCCCCCGGGGGGGACAGGGTCATCTCTGGAAACACCATATATTTT. The encoded protein is CASSSPGGDRVISGNTIYF. The chain couples TRBV11-2 to TRBJ1-3; 9 bases are shared with TRBD1. CDR3 size: 19 residues. Per germline, CDR1 SGHAT and CDR2 FQNNGV. The V gene end was trimmed by 4 bases and the J gene end by 0 bases; junction bases not matched to a gene: 13.

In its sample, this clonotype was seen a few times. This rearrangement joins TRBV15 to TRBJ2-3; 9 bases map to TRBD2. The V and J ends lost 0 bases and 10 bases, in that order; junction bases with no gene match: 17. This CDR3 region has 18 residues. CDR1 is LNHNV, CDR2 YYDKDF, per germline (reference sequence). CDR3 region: CATSRDHGMRLAGMSQYF. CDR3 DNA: TGTGCCACCAGCAGAGATCACGGGATGCGGCTAGCGGGAATGTCGCAGTATTTT.

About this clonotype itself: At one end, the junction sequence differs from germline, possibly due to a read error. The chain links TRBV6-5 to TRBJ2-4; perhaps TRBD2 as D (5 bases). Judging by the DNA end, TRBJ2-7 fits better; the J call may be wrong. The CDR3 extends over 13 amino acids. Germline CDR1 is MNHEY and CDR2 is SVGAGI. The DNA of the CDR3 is TGTGCCAGCAGTGACTCGAACGGGGACGAGCAGTACTTC. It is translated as CASSDSNGDEQYF.

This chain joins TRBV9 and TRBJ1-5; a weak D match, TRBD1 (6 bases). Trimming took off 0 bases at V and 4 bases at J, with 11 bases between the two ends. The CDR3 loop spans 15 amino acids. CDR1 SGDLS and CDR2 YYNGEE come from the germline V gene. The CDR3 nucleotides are TGTGCCAGCAGCGTAGGGACAGATGGGAATCAGCCCCAGCATTTT. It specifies CASSVGTDGNQPQHF.

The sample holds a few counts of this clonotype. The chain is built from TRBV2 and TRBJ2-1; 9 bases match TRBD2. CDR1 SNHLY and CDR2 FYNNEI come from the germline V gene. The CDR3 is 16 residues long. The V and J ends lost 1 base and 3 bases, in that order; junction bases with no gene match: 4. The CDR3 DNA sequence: TGTGCCAGCAGTGAAGGGGGACTAGCTCTCTACAATGAGCAGTTCTTC. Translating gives CASSEGGLALYNEQFF.